Listed here is a single T cell receptor beta chain. The antigen this receptor binds is unknown. There are no base qualities to consult, and no much larger clone falls within one base. This sample is part of a study of blood T cell repertoires in COVID-19 (dated by TCRdb to 2019 to 2021). About the study as a whole: Samples covering the acute and convalescent phases of COVID-19 were provided by collaborators in the United States, Italy and Spain. Nearly every sample came with metadata listing a de-identified subject ID, COVID-19 status, age in years and sex. Samples came from the ongoing ImmuneRACE study (first 160 participants) plus 1,254 subjects from 6 global collaborators. Where available, HLA class I and class II types were taken from metadata supplied by the sample provider and were not determined by assay-based typing. The repertoires were released in a freely available public database meant as a resource for research on the immune response to SARS-CoV-2. Subjects who had been exposed to COVID-19, were actively infected with it, or had recovered from it provided the deeply sampled blood TCRbeta repertoires that made up the dataset. The prospective study material was composed of cDNA or gDNA derived from T cells, B-cell-depleted T cells, or PBMCs.

Broad study findings and their caveats: The amount of clinical and demographic metadata varied by source and participant and was provided uncurated.

TCRbeta CDR3 regions were amplified from genomic DNA using the immunoSEQ Assay, a bias-controlled multiplex PCR. The original methods were these. Within the assay, amplification of reference gene primers was used to estimate how many nucleated cells each sample contained. To quantify the absolute abundance of each unique TCRbeta CDR3 rearrangement, sequence reads were collapsed and filtered. For each sample, productive Simpson clonality was calculated as the square root of Simpson's diversity index across productive rearrangements. The table comes from immuneACCESS by way of TCRdb, which keeps in-frame sequences with V and J called. Part of the clones is missing from these tables; in studies checked, under half for an unresolved V gene and the rest for unknown reasons. V, J and clone size derive from that table, while D and trimming were established from the DNA sequence. Counted in this sample were approximately 24,000 clones; 85% to 90% of them appeared once. The leading ten clones occupy 25% of the sample.

Each collaborating institution followed its own protocols to collect whole blood in K2EDTA tubes. Collaborator samples were shipped for TCRbeta analysis as frozen whole blood, isolated PBMCs, or DNA extracted from either sample type. CDR1 and CDR2 were assigned from the germline V gene as SGHAT and FQNNGV. V is cut by 4 bases and J by 5 bases, and the space between the germline ends is 18 bases. The cysteine opens and the phenylalanine closes a CDR3 of 16 amino acids. CDR3 DNA only is kept here, 48 bases in frame from base 1. Material: peripheral blood. The rearrangement combines TRBV11-2 with TRBJ2-1; a tentative D match to TRBD1 spans 5 bases. This receptor was taken from a human donor with active COVID-19. The donor label of this sample is uncertain. The CDR3: CASSSIRIVGDNEQFF. The nucleotides read TGTGCCAGCAGCTCAATTAGAATAGTAGGGGACAATGAGCAGTTCTTC.